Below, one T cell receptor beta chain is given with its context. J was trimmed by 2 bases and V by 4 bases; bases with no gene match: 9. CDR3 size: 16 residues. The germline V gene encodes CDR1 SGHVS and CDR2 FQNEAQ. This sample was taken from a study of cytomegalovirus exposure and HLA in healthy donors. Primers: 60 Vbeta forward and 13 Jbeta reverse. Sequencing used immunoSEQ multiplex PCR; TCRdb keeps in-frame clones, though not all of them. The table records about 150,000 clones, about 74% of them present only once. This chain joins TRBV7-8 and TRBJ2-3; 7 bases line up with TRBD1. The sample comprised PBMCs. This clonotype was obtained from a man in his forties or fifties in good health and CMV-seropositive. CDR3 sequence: CASSSRDRAFTDTQYF. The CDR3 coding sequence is TGTGCCAGCAGCTCCCGAGACAGGGCTTTCACAGATACGCAGTATTTT.